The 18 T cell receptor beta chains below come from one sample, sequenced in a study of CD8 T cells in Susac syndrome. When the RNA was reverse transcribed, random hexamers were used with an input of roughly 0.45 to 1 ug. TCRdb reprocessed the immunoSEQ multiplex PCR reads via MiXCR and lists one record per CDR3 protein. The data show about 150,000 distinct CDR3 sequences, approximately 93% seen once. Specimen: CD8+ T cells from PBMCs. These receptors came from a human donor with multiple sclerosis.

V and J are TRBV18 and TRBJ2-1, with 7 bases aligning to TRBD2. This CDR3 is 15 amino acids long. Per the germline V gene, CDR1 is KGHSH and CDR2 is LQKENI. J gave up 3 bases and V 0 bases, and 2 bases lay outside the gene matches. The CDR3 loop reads CASSPPGGGYNEQFF. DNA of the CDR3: TGTGCCAGCTCACCACCCGGCGGGGGCTACAATGAGCAGTTCTTC.

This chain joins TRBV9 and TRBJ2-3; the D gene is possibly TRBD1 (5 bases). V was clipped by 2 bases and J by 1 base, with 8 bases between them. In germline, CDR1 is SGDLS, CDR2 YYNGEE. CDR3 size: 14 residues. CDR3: CASSVRRGTDTQYF. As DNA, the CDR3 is TGTGCCAGCAGCGTTCGCAGGGGCACAGATACGCAGTATTTT.

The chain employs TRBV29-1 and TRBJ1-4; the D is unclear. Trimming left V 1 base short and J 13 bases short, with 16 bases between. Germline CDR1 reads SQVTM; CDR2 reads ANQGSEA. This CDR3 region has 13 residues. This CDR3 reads CSVEVIGEEILFF. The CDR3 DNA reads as TGCAGCGTTGAAGTCATTGGGGAGGAGATACTGTTTTTT.

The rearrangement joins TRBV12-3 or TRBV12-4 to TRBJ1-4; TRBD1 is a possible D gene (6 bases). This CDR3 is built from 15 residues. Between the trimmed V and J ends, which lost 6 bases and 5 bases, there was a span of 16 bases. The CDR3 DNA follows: TGTGCCAGCAGCCTACTCACAGGGATCAATGAAAAACTGTTTTTT. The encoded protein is CASSLLTGINEKLFF.

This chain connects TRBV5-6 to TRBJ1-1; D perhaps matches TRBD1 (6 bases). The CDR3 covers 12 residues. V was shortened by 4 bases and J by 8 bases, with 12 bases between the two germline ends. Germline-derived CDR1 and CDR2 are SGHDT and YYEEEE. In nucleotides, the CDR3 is TGTGCCAGCAGCCACGGACAGCTAGAAGCTTTCTTT. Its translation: CASSHGQLEAFF.

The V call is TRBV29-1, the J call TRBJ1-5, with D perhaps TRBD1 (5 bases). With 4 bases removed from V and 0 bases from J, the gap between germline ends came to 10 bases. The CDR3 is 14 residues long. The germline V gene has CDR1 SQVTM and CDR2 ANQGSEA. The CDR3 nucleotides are TGCAGCGTTGGGGCAGGGAATAGCAATCAGCCCCAGCATTTT. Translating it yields CSVGAGNSNQPQHF.

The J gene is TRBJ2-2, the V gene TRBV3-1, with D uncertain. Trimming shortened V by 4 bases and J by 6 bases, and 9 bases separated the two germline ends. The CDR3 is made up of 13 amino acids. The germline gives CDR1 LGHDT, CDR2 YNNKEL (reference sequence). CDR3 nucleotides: TGTGCCAGCAGCCCCCACCGGGCCGGGGAGCTGTTTTTT. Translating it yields CASSPHRAGELFF.

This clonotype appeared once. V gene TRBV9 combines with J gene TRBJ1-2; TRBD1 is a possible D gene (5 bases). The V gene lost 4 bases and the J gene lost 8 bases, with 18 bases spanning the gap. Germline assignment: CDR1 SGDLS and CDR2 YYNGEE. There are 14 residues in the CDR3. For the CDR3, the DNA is TGTGCCAGCAGCCCGCAAACTGAAAGGGGCGGCTACACCTTC. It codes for CASSPQTERGGYTF.

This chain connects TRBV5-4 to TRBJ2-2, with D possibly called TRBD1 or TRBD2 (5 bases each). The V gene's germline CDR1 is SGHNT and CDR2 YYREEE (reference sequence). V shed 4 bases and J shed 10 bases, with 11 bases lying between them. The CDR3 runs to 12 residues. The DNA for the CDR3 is TGTGCCAGCAGCCGGGGCAGCTCGGAGCTGTTTTTT. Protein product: CASSRGSSELFF.

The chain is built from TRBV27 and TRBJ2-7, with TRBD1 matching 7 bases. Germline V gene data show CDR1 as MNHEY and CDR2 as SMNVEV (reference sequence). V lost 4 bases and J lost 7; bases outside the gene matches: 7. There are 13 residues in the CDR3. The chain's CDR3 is CASSSSTGYEQYF. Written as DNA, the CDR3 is TGTGCCAGCAGTTCCTCGACAGGGTATGAGCAGTACTTC.

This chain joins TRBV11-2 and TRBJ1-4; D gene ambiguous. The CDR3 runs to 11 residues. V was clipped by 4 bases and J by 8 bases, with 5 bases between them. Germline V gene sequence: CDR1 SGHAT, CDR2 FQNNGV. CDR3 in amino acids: CASSSVEKLFF. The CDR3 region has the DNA TGTGCCAGCAGCTCTGTGGAAAAACTGTTTTTT. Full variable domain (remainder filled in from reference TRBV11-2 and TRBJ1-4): EAGVAQSPRYKIIEKRQSVAFWCNPISGHATLYWYQQILGQGPKLLIQFQNNGVVDDSQLPKDRFSAERLKGVDSTLKIQPAKLEDSAVYLCASSSVEKLFFGSGTQLSVL.

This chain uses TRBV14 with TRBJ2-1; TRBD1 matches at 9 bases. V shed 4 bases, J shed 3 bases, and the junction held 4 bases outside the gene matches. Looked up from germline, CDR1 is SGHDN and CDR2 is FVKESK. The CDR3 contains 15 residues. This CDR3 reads CASSPRTGVYNEQFF. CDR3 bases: TGTGCCAGCAGCCCTCGGACAGGGGTCTACAATGAGCAGTTCTTC.

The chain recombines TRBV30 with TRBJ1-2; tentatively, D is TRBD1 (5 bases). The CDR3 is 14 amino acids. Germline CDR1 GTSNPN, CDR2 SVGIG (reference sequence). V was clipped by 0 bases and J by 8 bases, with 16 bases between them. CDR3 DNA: TGTGCCTGGAGTGTAATGGATGCTCGGGACGGCTACACCTTC. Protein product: CAWSVMDARDGYTF. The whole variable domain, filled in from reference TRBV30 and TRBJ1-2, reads SQTIHQWPATLVQPVGSPLSLECTVEGTSNPNLYWYRQAAGRGLQLLFYSVGIGQISSEVPQNLSASRPQDRQFILSSKKLLLSDSGFYLCAWSVMDARDGYTFGSGTRLTVV.

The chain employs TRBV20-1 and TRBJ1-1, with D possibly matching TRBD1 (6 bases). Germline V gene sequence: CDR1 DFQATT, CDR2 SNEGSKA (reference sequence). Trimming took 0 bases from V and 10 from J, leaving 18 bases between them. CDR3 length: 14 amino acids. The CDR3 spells CSARDLGGAERAFF. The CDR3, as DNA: TGCAGTGCTAGAGATCTGGGGGGGGCAGAACGAGCTTTCTTT.

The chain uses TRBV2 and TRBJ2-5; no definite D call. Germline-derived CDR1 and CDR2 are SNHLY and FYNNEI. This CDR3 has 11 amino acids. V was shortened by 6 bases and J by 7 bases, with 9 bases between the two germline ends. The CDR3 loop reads CASSDDGTQYF. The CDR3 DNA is TGTGCCAGCAGCGACGATGGGACCCAGTACTTC. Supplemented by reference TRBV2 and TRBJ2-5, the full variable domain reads EPEVTQTPSHQVTQMGQEVILRCVPISNHLYFYWYRQILGQKVEFLVSFYNNEISEKSEIFDDQFSVERPDGSNFTLKIRSTKLEDSAMYFCASSDDGTQYFGPGTRLLVL.

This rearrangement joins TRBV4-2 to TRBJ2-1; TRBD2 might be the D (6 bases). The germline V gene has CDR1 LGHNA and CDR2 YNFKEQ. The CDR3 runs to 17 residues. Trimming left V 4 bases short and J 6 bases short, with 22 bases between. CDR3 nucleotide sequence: TGTGCCAGCAGCCCCACGAGAGGGACTCGAAAAGGCAATGAGCAGTTCTTC. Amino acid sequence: CASSPTRGTRKGNEQFF.

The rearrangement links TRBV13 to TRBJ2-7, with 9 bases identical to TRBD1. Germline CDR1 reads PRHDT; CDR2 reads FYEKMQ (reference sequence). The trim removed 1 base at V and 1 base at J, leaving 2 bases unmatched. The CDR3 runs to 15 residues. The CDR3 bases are TGTGCCAGCAGCTTAGAGGGACAGGGTTCCTACGAGCAGTACTTC. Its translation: CASSLEGQGSYEQYF.

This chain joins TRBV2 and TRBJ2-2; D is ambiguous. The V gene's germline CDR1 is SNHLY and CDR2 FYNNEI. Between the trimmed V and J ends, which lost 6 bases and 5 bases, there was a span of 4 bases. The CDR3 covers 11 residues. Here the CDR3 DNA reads TGTGCCAGCAGAAAAACCGGGGAGCTGTTTTTT. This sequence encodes CASRKTGELFF.